The clone carrying this TCR beta chain appeared a single time. The CDR3 covers 12 residues. Germline V gene lookup returns CDR1 MNHEY and CDR2 SVGEGT. V was trimmed by 6 bases and J by 2 bases, leaving 5 bases between them. This sample stems from a study of CD8 T cells in Susac syndrome. Reverse transcription of roughly 0.5 to 1 ug RNA was carried out with random hexamers. TCR beta CDR3 was amplified by immunoSEQ covering 54 Vbeta and 13 Jbeta. MiXCR was run by TCRdb on the immunoSEQ multiplex PCR reads, yielding one entry per CDR3 protein. The sample comprises about 190,000 distinct CDR3 sequences, approximately 95% of which are singletons, and around 0.16% rests with the top ten. In blood CD8+ and CD4+ T cells, TCR beta underwent sequencing. The CD8+ and CD4+ T cells were isolated magnetically using a negative isolation approach, whereas the TEMRA cells were enriched by FACS.

Material: CD8+ T cells from PBMCs. The chain joins TRBV6-2 or TRBV6-3 to TRBJ1-5; D not certain. This TCR was sampled from a human donor with Susac syndrome. The CDR3 sequence: CASRDGNQPQHF. The CDR3 region has the DNA TGTGCCAGCAGGGATGGCAATCAGCCCCAGCATTTT.